Presented here are 27 T cell receptor beta chains from one specimen sequenced in a study of T cell repertoires in cytomegalovirus infection. These receptors lack a known antigen. TCRdb called the reads again in MiXCR, with one record for every CDR3 protein. The sample has under 95,000 distinct CDR3 sequences; 45% to 55% are singletons. The sequencing here drew on CD8+ T cells from cultured PBMCs, taken from culture after CMV antigen stimulation. All receptors come from a human donor in good health (CMV status not recorded). Some clones in this sample may be carry-over from other donors' samples.

The chain joins TRBV12-3 or TRBV12-4 to TRBJ2-1; TRBD2 aligns across 15 bases. This CDR3 is built from 19 residues. V shed 3 bases, J shed 0 bases, and the junction held 6 bases outside the gene matches. CDR3 DNA: TGTGCCAGCAGTTTCTACGGGACTAGCGGGAGGAGCTCCTACAATGAGCAGTTCTTC. Translated: CASSFYGTSGRSSYNEQFF.

The sample holds a few counts of this clonotype. The genes are TRBV6-5 and TRBJ2-5, with 11 bases identical to TRBD2. V trimming: 4 bases; J trimming: 3 bases; junction bases outside the gene matches: 7. CDR3 length: 16 amino acids. The germline V gene encodes CDR1 MNHEY and CDR2 SVGAGI. Written as DNA, the CDR3 is TGTGCCAGCAGTTTCCTTGGGGGACTAGCGGAAGAGACCCAGTACTTC. Translated: CASSFLGGLAEETQYF.

The chain combines TRBV4-1 with TRBJ1-4; D not resolved. Trimming removed 4 bases from V and 8 bases from J, with 5 bases in between. CDR3 size: 11 residues. Germline V gives CDR1 MGHRA, CDR2 YSYEKL. The CDR3 coding sequence is TGCGCCAGCAGCCGCGGGGAAAAACTGTTTTTT. It translates to CASSRGEKLFF.

The chain joins TRBV6-1 to TRBJ2-1, with a weak D call TRBD2 (5 bases). Germline CDR1 and CDR2: MNHNS and SASEGT. This CDR3 is built from 17 residues. V lost 4 bases to trimming and J lost 3 bases, with 19 bases between them. The CDR3 protein is CASSGSTTMGIYNEQFF. In nucleotides, the CDR3 is TGTGCCAGCAGTGGTTCGACTACAATGGGTATCTACAATGAGCAGTTCTTC.

This chain joins TRBV11-2 and TRBJ2-7; D unresolved. Germline loops: CDR1 SGHAT, CDR2 FQNNGV. The CDR3 is 14 amino acids. V was trimmed by 3 bases and J by 4 bases, leaving 13 bases between them. CDR3 sequence: CASSLFYQRYEQYF. CDR3 in DNA: TGTGCCAGCAGCTTGTTCTATCAACGGTACGAGCAGTACTTC.

This clonotype showed up just a few times. A junction boundary mismatches the germline segment, possibly from a read error. The chain couples TRBV28 to TRBJ2-3; TRBD1 might be the D (5 bases). Germline CDR1 is MDHEN and CDR2 is SYDVKM. The CDR3 totals 12 residues. The CDR3 nucleotides read TGTGCCAGCAGTTTAACGACAGAGACGAGGAATTTT. As protein: CASSLTTETRNF.

The gene calls are TRBV6-1 and TRBJ1-1; 7 nucleotides align to TRBD1. The germline V gene encodes CDR1 MNHNS and CDR2 SASEGT. The CDR3 contains 16 residues. J was trimmed by 4 bases and V by 2 bases; bases with no gene match: 10. The CDR3 loop is CASSEWIFRGTTEAFF. CDR3 bases: TGTGCCAGCAGTGAATGGATCTTCAGGGGGACCACTGAAGCTTTCTTT.

V gene TRBV11-2 combines with J gene TRBJ2-7; D uncertain. From germline, CDR1 is SGHAT and CDR2 FQNNGV. CDR3 size: 15 residues. Trimming pared 0 bases from V and 4 bases from J, leaving 13 bases between. The CDR3 region is CASSLEVPIRYEQYF. DNA for the CDR3: TGTGCCAGCAGCTTAGAGGTTCCCATCCGGTACGAGCAGTACTTC.

This clonotype came up many times. The rearrangement links TRBV12-3 or TRBV12-4 to TRBJ2-2; a weak D match, TRBD2 (6 bases). The germline V and J ends were trimmed by 6 bases and 1 base, with 21 bases remaining between them. The CDR3 has 18 amino acids. CDR3 nucleotide sequence: TGTGCCAGCAGGCCCGACTCTGGGACTGATTGGAACACCGGGGAGCTGTTTTTT. This codes for CASRPDSGTDWNTGELFF.

The chain has TRBV2 and TRBJ2-3; D uncertain. With 8 bases removed from V and 0 bases from J, the gap between germline ends came to 12 bases. Per germline, CDR1 SNHLY and CDR2 FYNNEI. CDR3 length: 14 amino acids. The CDR3: CASDPSRSTDTQYF. CDR3 sequence (DNA): TGTGCCAGCGACCCGTCAAGAAGCACAGATACGCAGTATTTT.

This chain uses TRBV10-3 with TRBJ1-3; D is ambiguous. The V end lost 11 bases, the J end lost 0 bases, and 11 bases lay between the germline ends. Germline V lookup: CDR1 ENHRY, CDR2 SYGVKD. The CDR3 is 13 amino acids. The CDR3 sequence: CASTDLSGNTIYF. CDR3 sequence (DNA): TGTGCCTCCACTGACCTCTCTGGAAACACCATATATTTT.

Written as DNA, the CDR3 is TGTGCCAGCAGTTTACTCCGGGTTGCCTACGAGCAGTACTTC. As protein: CASSLLRVAYEQYF. The rearrangement uses TRBV28 and TRBJ2-7; D unclear. The germline CDR1 and CDR2 sequences are MDHEN and SYDVKM. The CDR3 consists of 14 residues. V lost 2 bases to trimming and J lost 2 bases, with 10 bases between them.

This clonotype was found a few times. This chain links TRBV12-3 or TRBV12-4 with TRBJ1-2, with 9 bases aligning to TRBD1. Germline trimming cut 8 bases from V and 5 bases from J; bases unmatched to any gene: 6. CDR3 size: 13 residues. DNA for the CDR3: TGTGCCAGCGACGCCGGGACAGGGTATGGCTACACCTTC. Translating gives CASDAGTGYGYTF.

J is TRBJ1-5 and V is TRBV4-1; D not resolved. CDR1 and CDR2 from the germline V gene are MGHRA and YSYEKL. This CDR3 spans 15 amino acids. The V end was cut by 1 base, the J end by 5 bases, with 12 bases between. CDR3 loop: CASSQVLGRDQPQHF. CDR3 bases: TGCGCCAGCAGCCAAGTTCTGGGAAGGGATCAGCCCCAGCATTTT.

CDR3 nucleotide sequence: TGTGCCAGCAGGGGGCCGGGCTCCTATAATTCACCCCTCCACTTT. This gives the protein CASRGPGSYNSPLHF. The rearrangement joins TRBV7-3 to TRBJ1-6; D is perhaps TRBD1 (5 bases). V gave up 6 bases and J gave up 0 bases, with 9 bases separating them. Germline loops: CDR1 SGHTA, CDR2 FQGTGA. The length of the CDR3 is 15 residues.

V usage is TRBV10-3 and J usage is TRBJ2-7; a weak D match, TRBD1 (5 bases). The CDR3 loop spans 14 amino acids. Trimming took 0 bases from V and 7 from J, leaving 13 bases between them. The germline gives CDR1 ENHRY, CDR2 SYGVKD. CDR3 protein: CAISESEQVREQYF. CDR3 coding DNA: TGTGCCATCAGTGAGTCGGAACAGGTGAGGGAGCAGTACTTC.

The chain couples TRBV15 to TRBJ1-5; D is undetermined. Trimming shortened V by 1 base and J by 4 bases, and 8 bases separated the two germline ends. CDR1 LNHNV and CDR2 YYDKDF come from the germline V gene (reference sequence). The CDR3 loop spans 14 amino acids. The chain's CDR3 is CATSRGGGNQPQHF. CDR3 in DNA: TGTGCCACCAGCAGAGGGGGAGGGAATCAGCCCCAGCATTTT.

V gene TRBV7-9 combines with J gene TRBJ2-1, with 9 bases that match TRBD2. This CDR3 region has 16 residues. The V segment lost 4 bases and the J segment 1 base; nucleotides outside the gene matches: 5. Germline values: CDR1 SEHNR, CDR2 FQNEAQ (reference sequence). This CDR3 is CASSSPTSGSYNEQFF. In nucleotides, the CDR3 is TGTGCCAGCAGCTCACCGACTAGCGGATCCTACAATGAGCAGTTCTTC.

This clonotype was counted ten times or more. V gene TRBV7-2 combines with J gene TRBJ1-2; D is unclear. Germline lookup yields CDR1 SGHTA and CDR2 FQGNSA. This CDR3 comprises 15 residues. Deletions cut 0 bases from V and 4 bases from J, with 12 bases between. The CDR3 here is CASSLAVTEGYGYTF. Here the CDR3 DNA reads TGTGCCAGCAGCTTAGCGGTGACGGAGGGCTATGGCTACACCTTC.

V and J are TRBV2 and TRBJ2-5; possibly TRBD1 or TRBD2 for D (6 bases each). Germline lookup yields CDR1 SNHLY and CDR2 FYNNEI. This CDR3 spans 14 amino acids. V lost 6 bases to trimming and J lost 3 bases, with 14 bases between them. The chain's CDR3 is CASSARDIEETQYF. CDR3 sequence (DNA): TGTGCCAGCAGCGCGCGGGACATTGAAGAGACCCAGTACTTC.

V gene TRBV7-6 combines with J gene TRBJ2-5, with 10 bases identical to TRBD2. The CDR3 has 15 amino acids. Germline loops: CDR1 SGHVS, CDR2 FNYEAQ. Trimming took 3 bases from V and 1 from J; bases not matched to a gene: 2. The CDR3 region is CASSFIAGGQETQYF. The DNA for the CDR3 is TGTGCCAGCAGCTTCATAGCGGGAGGCCAAGAGACCCAGTACTTC.

The CDR3 DNA is TGTGCCAGCAGCATGTTGCAGACAGGGGGCAACACCGGGGAGCTGTTTTTT. Protein product: CASSMLQTGGNTGELFF. This chain connects TRBV13 to TRBJ2-2, with TRBD1 matching 10 bases. The CDR3 is made up of 17 amino acids. The J segment lost 2 bases and the V segment lost 5 bases, leaving 8 bases of the junction unmatched. Germline V gene sequence: CDR1 PRHDT, CDR2 FYEKMQ (reference sequence).

This clonotype was picked up a small number of times. The rearrangement joins TRBV3-1 to TRBJ2-4; 8 nucleotides agree with TRBD2. CDR3 length: 18 amino acids. Germline V gives CDR1 LGHDT, CDR2 YNNKEL (reference sequence). Trimming at V came to 0 bases and at J to 0 bases, leaving 7 bases not matched to a gene. CDR3 sequence (DNA): TGTGCCAGCAGCCAAGATATATGGCGGGAGGTAGCCAAAAACATTCAGTACTTC. Its protein is CASSQDIWREVAKNIQYF.

In its sample, this clonotype was seen a few times. The chain uses TRBV7-8 and TRBJ2-1; 7 bases match TRBD1. Germline V gives CDR1 SGHVS, CDR2 FQNEAQ. Trimming cost V 7 bases and J 0 bases; bases outside gene matches: 6. CDR3 size: 15 residues. CDR3 loop: CASTQGVSSYNEQFF. CDR3 bases: TGTGCCAGCACCCAGGGGGTCAGCTCCTACAATGAGCAGTTCTTC.

The chain uses TRBV7-2 and TRBJ2-7; 7 positions agree with TRBD2. V shed 0 bases and J 6 bases; nucleotides not matched to a gene: 2. Germline V gene sequence: CDR1 SGHTA, CDR2 FQGNSA. This CDR3 spans 13 amino acids. The CDR3 region has the DNA TGTGCCAGCAGCTTAGCGGGGGGGGTCGAGCAGTACTTC. Translation: CASSLAGGVEQYF.

This clonotype showed up just a few times. V is TRBV27 and J is TRBJ2-7; D is perhaps TRBD1 (5 bases). Germline loops: CDR1 MNHEY, CDR2 SMNVEV (reference sequence). Trimming took off 0 bases at V and 1 base at J, with 7 bases between the two ends. The CDR3 sequence is 14 residues long. The CDR3 nucleotides read TGTGCCAGCAGTTTATCAAAGGGGTCCTACGAGCAGTACTTC. Its translation: CASSLSKGSYEQYF.

CDR3 in DNA: TGTGCCAGCAGCGCCGGTCCCTACGAGCAGTACTTC. Its translation: CASSAGPYEQYF. This chain uses TRBV7-2 with TRBJ2-7, with D uncertain. Trimming stripped 5 bases from V and 2 bases from J, with 7 bases between. Germline values: CDR1 SGHTA, CDR2 FQGNSA. The CDR3 contains 12 residues. Together with reference TRBV7-2 and TRBJ2-7, the CDR3 gives the full variable domain: GAGVSQSPSNKVTEKGKDVELRCDPISGHTALYWYRQSLGQGLEFLIYFQGNSAPDKSGLPSDRFSAERTGGSVSTLTIQRTQQEDSAVYLCASSAGPYEQYFGPGTRLTVT.